The 18 T cell receptor beta chains listed next were all sequenced from one sample in a study of T cells expressing NK-cell markers. TCRdb reprocessed the 5' RACE reads; each CDR3 protein has one entry and no DNA is given. Found here are 450,000 to 600,000 distinct CDR3 sequences; the top ten clones hold 3% to 4.5%. The sequenced material came from blood T cells: a sorted CD56 or NKG2C T cell subset, CD4+ or CD8+ T cells, or bulk PBMC T cells (not recorded which). The receptor source for this set is a man aged 18 to 30 in good health.

The chain is built from TRBV7-9 and TRBJ2-1; there is no DNA to check the TCRdb D call of TRBD2. Per the germline V gene, CDR1 is SEHNR and CDR2 is FQNEAQ (reference sequence). The CDR3 runs 16 residues. The CDR3 loop reads CASSLVSGSFTHEQFF.

The chain carries TRBV3-1 and TRBJ1-1; checking the TCRdb D call of TRBD1 is not possible without DNA. Germline CDR1 and CDR2: LGHDT and YNNKEL (reference sequence). This CDR3 comprises 16 residues. The CDR3: CASSPHSGQMNTEAFF.

The rearrangement links TRBV12-3 or TRBV12-4 to TRBJ2-5; TCRdb indicates TRBD1, and absent DNA this call remains unverified. The CDR3 spans 14 residues. CDR3 sequence: CASSQQGESETQYF.

The chain couples TRBV20-1 to TRBJ2-1. The CDR3 loop spans 13 amino acids. Germline V gene lookup returns CDR1 DFQATT and CDR2 SNEGSKA (reference sequence). The chain's CDR3 is CSATHSLRKEQFF.

The V call is TRBV11-3, the J call TRBJ2-5. The CDR3 contains 12 residues. Germline loops: CDR1 SGHNT, CDR2 YENEEA. The CDR3 protein is CASSFEEETQYF.

V usage is TRBV1 and J usage is TRBJ1-1. TRBV1 is reported as a pseudogene. The CDR3 has 14 residues. The CDR3 spells CTSSAGSMNTEAFF.

The V and J genes are TRBV25-1 and TRBJ1-3. CDR3 length: 16 residues. Germline V gene lookup returns CDR1 MGHDK and CDR2 SYGVNS. CDR3: CASSDSRHLPGNTIYF. The full variable domain, with the rest looked up from reference TRBV25-1 and TRBJ1-3, is EADIYQTPRYLVIGTGKKITLECSQTMGHDKMYWYQQDPGMELHLIHYSYGVNSTEKGDLSSESTVSRIRTEHFPLTLESARPSHTSQYLCASSDSRHLPGNTIYFGEGSWLTVV.

This rearrangement joins TRBV6-1 to TRBJ2-1; without DNA, the TCRdb call of TRBD2 cannot be checked. This CDR3 is 14 amino acids long. Germline V lookup: CDR1 MNHNS, CDR2 SASEGT. The CDR3: CAVWGRQPYNEQFF.

The chain has TRBV6-2 or TRBV6-3 and TRBJ2-1; TCRdb selects TRBD1, and the lack of DNA leaves this call unchecked. Germline V CDR1 and CDR2: MNHEY, SVGEGT. This CDR3 contains 12 residues. CDR3 region: CAVRGRYNEQFF.

J is TRBJ2-7 and V is TRBV29-1; no DNA is available, so the TRBD1 call from TCRdb remains unchecked. This CDR3 has 11 residues. Germline CDR1 reads SQVTM; CDR2 reads ANQGSEA. The CDR3 protein is CSARDQYEQYF.

This chain joins TRBV28 and TRBJ2-5; TCRdb gives TRBD1 as the D gene, but with no DNA this cannot be confirmed. The CDR3 totals 14 residues. Germline loops: CDR1 MDHEN, CDR2 SYDVKM. The chain's CDR3 is CASSPSPRGETQYF. The variable domain in full, with the rest retrieved from reference TRBV28 and TRBJ2-5, is DVKVTQSSRYLVKRTGEKVFLECVQDMDHENMFWYRQDPGLGLRLIYFSYDVKMKEKGDIPEGYSVSREKKERFSLILESASTNQTSMYLCASSPSPRGETQYFGPGTRLLVL.

The chain couples TRBV10-2 to TRBJ1-2. CDR3 size: 13 residues. Per the germline V gene, CDR1 is WSHSY and CDR2 is SAAADI. The CDR3: CASSEGERYGYTF.

This chain uses TRBV5-1 with TRBJ2-1; the TCRdb D gene call, TRBD2, has no DNA to confirm it. CDR3 length: 16 residues. Germline-derived CDR1 and CDR2 are SGHRS and YFSETQ. CDR3 loop: CASRPLAGGPNNEQFF.

V and J are TRBV11-3 and TRBJ1-1; TCRdb's D gene call, TRBD1, goes unchecked for lack of DNA. Germline V gene sequence: CDR1 SGHNT, CDR2 YENEEA. The CDR3 consists of 15 residues. CDR3 region: CASSSTPGVRTEAFF.

The CDR3 loop is CASSQEWANTDTQYF. The chain has TRBV4-2 and TRBJ2-3. This CDR3 is 15 amino acids long. The germline V gene encodes CDR1 LGHNA and CDR2 YNFKEQ.

The chain carries TRBV7-6 and TRBJ1-4; TCRdb's D call of TRBD1 is untestable without DNA. The germline CDR1 and CDR2 sequences are SGHVS and FNYEAQ. This CDR3 is 15 amino acids long. The CDR3 sequence is CASSSRTGLNEKLFF.

V and J are TRBV7-9 and TRBJ1-1; with no DNA, the TCRdb D assignment of TRBD1 cannot be verified. This CDR3 comprises 15 residues. Germline V CDR1 and CDR2: SEHNR, FQNEAQ (reference sequence). CDR3: CASSEGTGISTEAFF.

The genes are TRBV11-3 and TRBJ2-4. Germline V gives CDR1 SGHNT, CDR2 YENEEA. This CDR3 has 14 amino acids. CDR3 loop: CASSLSSAKNIQYF.